The sequence of this T cell receptor beta chain was determined in a study of human T cells and chemical hapten exposure. Indicated time point: healthy volunteer bleed at 6 weeks. The starting material, unfractionated whole blood, was used for total RNA extraction. Germline V gene lookup returns CDR1 SEHNR and CDR2 FQNEAQ (reference sequence). V gave up 1 base and J gave up 5 bases, with 9 bases separating them. The CDR3 is made up of 14 amino acids. MiXCR, run by TCRdb on the RACE reads, gives a single entry per CDR3 protein. This sample has 65,000 or so distinct CDR3 sequences, with about 6% found just once. This clonotype occurred many times.

The V and J genes are TRBV7-9 and TRBJ1-5, with D tentatively TRBD1 (6 bases). The sequence was obtained from a female donor in good health. Some clones in this sample may be carry-over from other donors' samples. The sequenced sample was whole blood. The CDR3 sequence: CASSLGAGDQPQHF. DNA of the CDR3: TGTGCCAGCAGCTTAGGGGCAGGGGATCAGCCCCAGCATTTT. The variable domain in full, with the rest retrieved from reference TRBV7-9 and TRBJ1-5, is DTGVSQNPRHKITKRGQNVTFRCDPISEHNRLYWYRQTLGQGPEFLTYFQNEAQLEKSRLLSDRFSAERPKGSFSTLEIQRTEQGDSAMYLCASSLGAGDQPQHFGDGTRLSIL.